The next 20 T cell receptor beta chains were all read from a single sample in a study of vaccination effects on CD4 cells after COVID-19. For these receptors, no antigen is known. Ahead of sequencing, the ViraFEST assay grew antigen-specific CD4+ T cells using viral peptide pools. After roughly 9 days in culture, the CD4+ T cells were isolated. Sequencing used immunoSEQ multiplex PCR; TCRdb keeps in-frame clones, though not all of them. The table shows about 31,000 clones, with roughly 62% occurring only once. This sample comprised CD4+ T cells from PBMCs cultured with HCoV-229E spike peptides, obtained before COVID-19 vaccination. These receptor sequences come from a human donor who received a COVID-19 vaccine.

This chain connects TRBV7-2 to TRBJ1-2, with a possible D match to TRBD1 (5 bases). Trimming removed 10 bases from V and 2 bases from J, with 17 bases in between. This CDR3 comprises 14 residues. Per the germline V gene, CDR1 is SGHTA and CDR2 is FQGNSA. Here the CDR3 reads CAISGGSGNYGYTF. CDR3 in DNA: TGTGCCATCTCGGGGGGGAGTGGGAACTATGGCTACACCTTC.

There are a few counts of this clone. The rearrangement joins TRBV6-5 to TRBJ2-3; 8 bases fit TRBD1. Germline V lookup: CDR1 MNHEY, CDR2 SVGAGI. This CDR3 comprises 11 residues. Losses at the gene ends were 6 bases for V and 10 bases for J; bases not matched to a gene: 3. The CDR3 loop is CASRRQGSQYF. CDR3 DNA sequence: TGTGCCAGCAGACGACAGGGGTCGCAGTATTTT.

The chain links TRBV5-6 to TRBJ2-5; 7 bases are a match to TRBD2. The germline CDR1 and CDR2 sequences are SGHDT and YYEEEE. Trimming took 4 bases from V and 9 from J; bases not matched to a gene: 18. This CDR3 contains 16 residues. CDR3 coding DNA: TGTGCCAGCAGCCCAACTGGACTAGGGCGGAGTTCGGCCCAGTACTTC. Amino acid sequence: CASSPTGLGRSSAQYF.

The chain employs TRBV4-3 and TRBJ1-1; 10 bases are shared with TRBD1. V dropped 4 bases and J dropped 6; count of bases not matched to a gene: 5. CDR3 length equals 14 residues. Germline V gene data show CDR1 as LGHNA and CDR2 as YSLEER. The CDR3: CASSPRQGAPEAFF. The CDR3 bases are TGCGCCAGCAGCCCGAGACAGGGGGCCCCTGAAGCTTTCTTT.

The chain is built from TRBV18 and TRBJ1-4, with 7 bases fitting TRBD1. V shed 1 base, J shed 6 bases, and the junction held 2 bases outside the gene matches. Germline CDR1 and CDR2: KGHSH and LQKENI. This CDR3 has 14 residues. The CDR3 DNA reads TGTGCCAGCTCACCACGCAGGGGGGATGAAAAACTGTTTTTT. Protein sequence: CASSPRRGDEKLFF.

This clone is labeled as medium-sized. The V and J genes are TRBV29-1 and TRBJ1-5; no definite D call. The ends were cut back, 4 bases at V and 2 bases at J, with 9 bases in the middle. The CDR3 is 13 residues long. CDR1 is SQVTM, CDR2 ANQGSEA, per germline. CDR3 sequence reads: CSVAGSGNQPQHF. In DNA, the CDR3 is TGCAGCGTTGCGGGGTCTGGCAATCAGCCCCAGCATTTT.

CDR3 loop: CASRQGQGNTGELFF. The CDR3 region has the DNA TGTGCCAGCAGACAGGGACAGGGGAACACCGGGGAGCTGTTTTTT. The V gene is TRBV11-3, the J gene TRBJ2-2; 9 bases are shared with TRBD1. Trimming took 6 bases from V and 1 from J; bases not matched to a gene: 3. Germline-derived CDR1 and CDR2 are SGHNT and YENEEA. The CDR3 covers 15 residues.

This clone appeared once. The CDR3 DNA reads TGTGCCAGCTCAACCTTGGGGACAGTCTCTGGAAACACCATATATTTT. Translation: CASSTLGTVSGNTIYF. The chain couples TRBV18 to TRBJ1-3; 7 bases are shared with TRBD1. The CDR3 sequence is 16 residues long. V lost 5 bases, J lost 0 bases, and 7 bases stayed unmatched. The V gene's germline CDR1 is KGHSH and CDR2 LQKENI.

The chain uses TRBV6-5 and TRBJ2-1; D ambiguous. The CDR3 extends over 16 amino acids. V dropped 0 bases and J dropped 4 bases, with 13 bases sitting between them. The germline gives CDR1 MNHEY, CDR2 SVGAGI. The CDR3: CASSYSGRVRYNEQFF. The CDR3 bases are TGTGCCAGCAGTTACTCGGGCCGGGTACGTTACAATGAGCAGTTCTTC.

This chain links TRBV10-2 with TRBJ2-1; D possibly corresponds to TRBD2 (6 bases). Germline values: CDR1 WSHSY, CDR2 SAAADI. The CDR3 spans 16 residues. Between the trimmed V and J ends, which lost 0 bases and 0 bases, there was a span of 9 bases. Written as DNA, the CDR3 is TGCGCCAGCAGTGAGTCTTGGCGGGGCTCCTACAATGAGCAGTTCTTC. Amino acid sequence: CASSESWRGSYNEQFF.

J is TRBJ1-4 and V is TRBV11-2, with D possibly being TRBD1 (5 bases). Germline CDR1 SGHAT, CDR2 FQNNGV. The CDR3 has 15 amino acids. Trimming cost V 5 bases and J 0 bases, with 10 bases left between them. The CDR3 DNA reads TGTGCCAGCAGCCGTACAGGTCCAACTAATGAAAAACTGTTTTTT. It specifies CASSRTGPTNEKLFF.

CDR3: CASSIFGGYTF. The CDR3 bases are TGTGCCAGTAGTATATTCGGTGGCTACACCTTC. The V and J genes are TRBV19 and TRBJ1-2; D uncertain. Trimming pared 2 bases from V and 7 bases from J, leaving 5 bases between. Germline assignment: CDR1 LNHDA and CDR2 SQIVND (reference sequence). The CDR3 contains 11 residues.

In the case of this clone: The junction does not match germline at one end; this may be a read error. The gene calls are TRBV7-7 and TRBJ2-5, with D maybe TRBD1 (6 bases). The germline V gene encodes CDR1 SSHAT and CDR2 FNYEAQ (reference sequence). This CDR3 contains 13 residues. CDR3 sequence reads: CASSPGTKETQYF. As DNA, the CDR3 is TGTGCTAGCAGCCCCGGGACAAAAGAGACCCAGTACTTC.

V is TRBV4-3 and J is TRBJ1-2; a weak D match, TRBD1 (5 bases). Trimming cost V 4 bases and J 5 bases, with 17 bases left between them. Germline lookup yields CDR1 LGHNA and CDR2 YSLEER. The CDR3 covers 15 residues. The CDR3 protein is CASSLSVGGNYGYTF. The CDR3 DNA is TGCGCCAGCAGCCTTTCGGTCGGGGGGAATTATGGCTACACCTTC.

The chain couples TRBV10-1 to TRBJ1-1; maybe TRBD1 (6 bases). This CDR3 spans 12 amino acids. Trimming cost V 2 bases and J 8 bases, with 9 bases left between them. CDR1 and CDR2 (germline): WNHNN, SYGVQD (reference sequence). The CDR3: CASSEGTQEAFF. The CDR3, as DNA: TGCGCCAGCAGTGAGGGGACACAAGAAGCTTTCTTT.

The table lists this clone with a few counts. V gene TRBV5-8 combines with J gene TRBJ1-6; D is undetermined. The CDR3 runs 14 residues. V was shortened by 5 bases and J by 6 bases, with 12 bases between the two germline ends. The germline V gene has CDR1 SGHTS and CDR2 YDEGEE. In DNA form, the CDR3 reads TGTGCCAGCAGTCGCGGCGAGATTAATTCACCCCTCCACTTT. Translated: CASSRGEINSPLHF. The full variable domain, with the rest looked up from reference TRBV5-8 and TRBJ1-6, is EAGVTQSPTHLIKTRGQQATLRCSPISGHTSVYWYQQALGLGLQFLLWYDEGEERNRGNFPPRFSGRQFPNYSSELNVNALELEDSALYLCASSRGEINSPLHFGNGTRLTVT.

This clone has more than one count but fewer than ten. V and J are TRBV7-9 and TRBJ1-4; weak D call: TRBD1 (6 bases). The length of the CDR3 is 14 residues. Germline-derived CDR1 and CDR2 are SEHNR and FQNEAQ (reference sequence). Trimming took 2 bases from V and 8 from J, leaving 12 bases between them. CDR3 DNA: TGTGCCAGCAGCTTACAGGGGATCAGGGAAAAACTGTTTTTT. Translation: CASSLQGIREKLFF.

A word on this clone: The junction shows a germline mismatch at one end, possibly a read error. The chain joins TRBV29-1 to TRBJ1-1; tentatively, D is TRBD1 (6 bases). The CDR3 has 13 amino acids. Germline V CDR1 and CDR2: SQVTM, ANQGSEA. The CDR3: CSVEEQGGTEAFF. CDR3 nucleotide sequence: TGCAGCGTAGAAGAACAGGGTGGGACTGAAGCTTTCTTT.

The chain is built from TRBV6-1 and TRBJ1-4; a possible D gene is TRBD1 (5 bases). This CDR3 comprises 14 residues. Trimming cost V 1 base and J 5 bases, with 8 bases left between them. The germline gives CDR1 MNHNS, CDR2 SASEGT. The CDR3 nucleotides read TGTGCCAGCAGTGAAGGGGGGATGAATGAAAAACTGTTTTTT. Translating it yields CASSEGGMNEKLFF.

In its sample, this clone was seen many times. The J gene is TRBJ1-3, the V gene TRBV11-2; D uncertain. The CDR3 contains 13 residues. Trimming stripped 0 bases from V and 3 bases from J, with 3 bases between. Germline assignment: CDR1 SGHAT and CDR2 FQNNGV. This chain's CDR3 is CASSLESGNTIYF. The CDR3 nucleotides read TGTGCCAGCAGCTTAGAGAGTGGAAACACCATATATTTT.